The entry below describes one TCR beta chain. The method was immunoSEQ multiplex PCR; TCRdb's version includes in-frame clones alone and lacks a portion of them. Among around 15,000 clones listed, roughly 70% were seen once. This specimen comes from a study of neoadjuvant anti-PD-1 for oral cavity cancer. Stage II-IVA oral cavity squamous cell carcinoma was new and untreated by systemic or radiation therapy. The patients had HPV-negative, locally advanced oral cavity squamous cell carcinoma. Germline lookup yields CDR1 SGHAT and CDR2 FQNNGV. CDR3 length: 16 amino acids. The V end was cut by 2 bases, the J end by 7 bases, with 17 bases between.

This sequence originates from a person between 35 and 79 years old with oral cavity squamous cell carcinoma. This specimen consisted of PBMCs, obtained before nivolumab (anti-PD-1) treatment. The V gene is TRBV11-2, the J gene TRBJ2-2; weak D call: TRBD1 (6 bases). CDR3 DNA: TGTGCCAGCAGCTTACCAGGGGTGGTTGGGGTCGGGGAGCTGTTTTTT. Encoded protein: CASSLPGVVGVGELFF.